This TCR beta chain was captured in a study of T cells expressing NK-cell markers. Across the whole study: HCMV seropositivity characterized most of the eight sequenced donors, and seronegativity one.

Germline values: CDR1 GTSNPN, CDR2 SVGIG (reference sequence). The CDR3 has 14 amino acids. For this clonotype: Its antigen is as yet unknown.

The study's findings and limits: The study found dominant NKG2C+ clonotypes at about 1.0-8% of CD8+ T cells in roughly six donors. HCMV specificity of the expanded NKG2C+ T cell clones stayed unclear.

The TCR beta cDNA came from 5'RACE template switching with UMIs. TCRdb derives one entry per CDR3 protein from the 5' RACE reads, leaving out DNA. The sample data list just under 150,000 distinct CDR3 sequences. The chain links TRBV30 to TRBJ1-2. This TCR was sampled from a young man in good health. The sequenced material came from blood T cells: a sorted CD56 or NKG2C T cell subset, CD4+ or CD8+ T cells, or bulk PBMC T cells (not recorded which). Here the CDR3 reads CAWRNREGYRGYTF.